This T cell receptor beta chain was captured in a study of T cells in Graves' hyperthyroidism and ophthalmopathy. Absence of ophthalmopathy progression within 18 months defined stable Graves' hyperthyroidism. Diagnosis relied on clinical symptoms, serum thyroxine and TRAb, thyroid ultrasound and orbital computed tomography. The study's findings and limits: Within blood appeared most thyroid clonotypes that had expanded above 0.001. By a 13 V-J model, ophthalmopathy was set apart from stable hyperthyroidism.

Amplification yielded TCR beta CDR3 regions, with RNA transcripts as the source. Primed by the HTBI set, a first-round RT-PCR was run on the TCR CDR3. TCRdb used MiXCR to reprocess the multiplex PCR reads, holding one entry per CDR3 protein. The repertoire holds fewer than 350,000 distinct CDR3 sequences, with around 20% as singletons. Germline V lookup: CDR1 MNHNS, CDR2 SASEGT. The CDR3 length is 12 residues. Trimming took off 7 bases at V and 9 bases at J, with 14 bases between the two ends. This clonotype was found many times. Its antigen is not known. The chain uses TRBV6-1 and TRBJ2-3, with D hard to call. The source of this sequence is a woman aged 50 to 60 with Graves' hyperthyroidism. The sample was blood. In DNA form, the CDR3 reads TGTGCCAGCACGGACCCCGGCAGGACGCAGTATTTT. It yields the protein CASTDPGRTQYF.